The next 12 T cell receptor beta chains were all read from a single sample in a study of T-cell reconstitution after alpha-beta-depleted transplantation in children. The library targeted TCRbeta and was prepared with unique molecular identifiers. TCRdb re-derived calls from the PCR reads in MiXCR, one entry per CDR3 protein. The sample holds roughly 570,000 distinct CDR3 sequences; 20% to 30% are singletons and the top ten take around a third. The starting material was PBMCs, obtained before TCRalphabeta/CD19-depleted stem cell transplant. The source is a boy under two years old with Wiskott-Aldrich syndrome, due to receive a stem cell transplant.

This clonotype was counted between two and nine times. The CDR3 nucleotides are TGTGCCAGCAGCTTAACCGGGACTACGATTTACGAGCAGTACTTC. Its translation: CASSLTGTTIYEQYF. This chain uses TRBV7-2 with TRBJ2-7; 7 bases align to TRBD2. CDR3 size: 15 residues. From germline, CDR1 is SGHTA and CDR2 FQGNSA. Trimming cost V 2 bases and J 4 bases; bases outside gene matches: 8.

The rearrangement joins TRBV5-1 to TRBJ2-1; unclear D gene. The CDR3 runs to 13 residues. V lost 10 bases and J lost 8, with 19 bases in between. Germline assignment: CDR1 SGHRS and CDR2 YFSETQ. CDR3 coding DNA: TGCGCCTCACACGACGGTCCCTTGGATGAGCAGTTCTTC. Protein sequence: CASHDGPLDEQFF.

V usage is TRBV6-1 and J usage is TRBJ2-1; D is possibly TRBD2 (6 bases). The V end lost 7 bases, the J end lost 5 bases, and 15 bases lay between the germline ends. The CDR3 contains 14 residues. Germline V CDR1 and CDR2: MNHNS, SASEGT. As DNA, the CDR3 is TGTGCCAGCACCCAGGAGGGTAAACACAATGAGCAGTTCTTC. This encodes CASTQEGKHNEQFF.

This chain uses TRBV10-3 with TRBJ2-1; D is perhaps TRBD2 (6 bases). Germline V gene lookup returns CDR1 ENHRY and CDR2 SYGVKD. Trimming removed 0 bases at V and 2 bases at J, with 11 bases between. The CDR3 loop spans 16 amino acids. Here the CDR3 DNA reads TGTGCCATCAGTGAGTCGGCGGGGAAGACCTACAATGAGCAGTTCTTC. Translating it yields CAISESAGKTYNEQFF.

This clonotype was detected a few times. The CDR3: CATSDGGVQTQYF. In nucleotides, the CDR3 is TGTGCCACCAGTGACGGCGGGGTACAGACCCAGTACTTC. This chain uses TRBV24-1 with TRBJ2-5; weak D call: TRBD2 (6 bases). The CDR3 consists of 13 residues. Per the germline V gene, CDR1 is KGHDR and CDR2 is SFDVKD. The V and J ends lost 4 bases and 6 bases respectively, with 11 bases between them.

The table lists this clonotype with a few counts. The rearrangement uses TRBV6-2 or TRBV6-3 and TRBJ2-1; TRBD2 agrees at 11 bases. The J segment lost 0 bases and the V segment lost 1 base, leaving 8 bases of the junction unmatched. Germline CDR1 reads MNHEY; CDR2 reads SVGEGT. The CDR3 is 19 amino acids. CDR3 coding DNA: TGTGCCAGCAGTTACTTCGGGCTAGCGGGAGGCTACTCCTACAATGAGCAGTTCTTC. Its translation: CASSYFGLAGGYSYNEQFF.

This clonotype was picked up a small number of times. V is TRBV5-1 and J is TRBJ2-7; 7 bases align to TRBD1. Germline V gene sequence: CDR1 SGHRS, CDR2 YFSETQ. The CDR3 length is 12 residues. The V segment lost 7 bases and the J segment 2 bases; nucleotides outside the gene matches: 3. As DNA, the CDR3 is TGCGCCAGCGGGACAGCCACCTACGAGCAGTACTTC. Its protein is CASGTATYEQYF.

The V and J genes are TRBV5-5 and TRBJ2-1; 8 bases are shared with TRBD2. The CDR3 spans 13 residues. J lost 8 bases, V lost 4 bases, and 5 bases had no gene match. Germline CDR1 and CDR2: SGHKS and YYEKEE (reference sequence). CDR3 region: CASSRGGLDEQFF. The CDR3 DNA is TGTGCCAGCAGCCGGGGGGGGTTGGATGAGCAGTTCTTC.

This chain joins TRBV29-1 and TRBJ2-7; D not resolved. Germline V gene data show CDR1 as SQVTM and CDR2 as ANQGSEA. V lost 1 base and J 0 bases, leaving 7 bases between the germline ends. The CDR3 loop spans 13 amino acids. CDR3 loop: CSVEGTASYEQYF. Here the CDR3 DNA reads TGCAGCGTTGAAGGGACGGCCTCCTACGAGCAGTACTTC.

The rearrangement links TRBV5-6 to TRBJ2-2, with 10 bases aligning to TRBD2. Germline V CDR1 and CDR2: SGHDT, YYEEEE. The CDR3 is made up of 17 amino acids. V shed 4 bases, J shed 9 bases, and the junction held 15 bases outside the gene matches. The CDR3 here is CASSLIAGGPSGWELFF. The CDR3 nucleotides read TGTGCCAGCAGCCTTATAGCGGGAGGTCCATCCGGATGGGAGCTGTTTTTT.

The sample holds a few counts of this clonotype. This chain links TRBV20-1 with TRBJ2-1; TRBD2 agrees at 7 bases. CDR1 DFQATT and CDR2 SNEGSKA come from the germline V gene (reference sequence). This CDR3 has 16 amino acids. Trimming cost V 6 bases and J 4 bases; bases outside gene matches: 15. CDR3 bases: TGCAGTGCCCTGTCTAGCGGACAAAAGCATTACAATGAGCAGTTCTTC. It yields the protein CSALSSGQKHYNEQFF.

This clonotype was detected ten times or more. CDR3 coding DNA: TGTGCCAGCAGCTTACGCGGGGGGTACAATGAGCAGTTCTTC. Its translation: CASSLRGGYNEQFF. The gene calls are TRBV7-2 and TRBJ2-1; 8 positions match TRBD2. V gave up 2 bases and J gave up 4 bases; unmatched junction bases: 1. Germline V CDR1 and CDR2: SGHTA, FQGNSA. The CDR3 loop spans 14 amino acids.